One and the same sample provided the 9 T cell receptor beta chains below, sequenced in a study of T-cell memory formation after mild COVID-19. TCRdb re-derived calls from the 5' RACE reads in MiXCR, one entry per CDR3 protein. The profile shows just under 350,000 distinct CDR3 sequences, 13% of them singletons. Sequencing was carried out using PBMCs or a T cell subset sorted from them (not recorded which). The receptor set was obtained from a man aged 18 to 30 who had mild COVID-19 (a few samples of this study predate the infection). Cell type and time point are not known.

There are a few counts of this clonotype. The V call is TRBV20-1, the J call TRBJ1-6, with TRBD1 matching over 9 bases. V lost 1 base to trimming and J lost 5 bases; unmatched junction nucleotides: 3. In germline, CDR1 is DFQATT, CDR2 SNEGSKA (reference sequence). This CDR3 is built from 15 residues. The CDR3 nucleotides read TGCAGTGCTAGAGGGACAGGGGCAAATAATTCACCCCTCCACTTT. Amino acids: CSARGTGANNSPLHF.

This clonotype was found a few times. The chain combines TRBV27 with TRBJ1-1; the D is unclear. With 5 bases removed from V and 1 base from J, the gap between germline ends came to 8 bases. This CDR3 spans 13 amino acids. Germline V gene sequence: CDR1 MNHEY, CDR2 SMNVEV (reference sequence). In DNA form, the CDR3 reads TGTGCCAGCAGTACCGGGAAGAACACTGAAGCTTTCTTT. Its protein product is CASSTGKNTEAFF.

The chain has TRBV27 and TRBJ2-2, with D unresolved. CDR3 length: 17 amino acids. V was clipped by 3 bases and J by 1 base, with 15 bases between them. CDR1 is MNHEY, CDR2 SMNVEV, per germline (reference sequence). This CDR3 is CASSLVGRAENTGELFF. The DNA of the CDR3 is TGTGCCAGCAGTTTGGTCGGTAGGGCAGAGAACACCGGGGAGCTGTTTTTT.

There are a few counts of this clonotype. The V and J genes are TRBV6-2 or TRBV6-3 and TRBJ2-3; D unclear. Germline CDR1 and CDR2: MNHEY and SVGEGT. CDR3 length: 13 residues. V dropped 0 bases and J dropped 5 bases, with 6 bases sitting between them. CDR3 residues: CASSYSTVDTQYF. In nucleotides, the CDR3 is TGTGCCAGCAGTTACTCGACTGTAGATACGCAGTATTTT.

This clonotype was counted a few times. The chain carries TRBV7-9 and TRBJ2-3; D is possibly TRBD1 (6 bases). The CDR3 length is 13 residues. V was trimmed by 11 bases and J by 2 bases, leaving 14 bases between them. Germline CDR1 is SEHNR and CDR2 is FQNEAQ (reference sequence). CDR3 region: CALEGVPTDTQYF. DNA for the CDR3: TGTGCCCTCGAGGGGGTGCCCACAGATACGCAGTATTTT. The whole variable domain, remainder taken from reference TRBV7-9 and TRBJ2-3, is DTGVSQNPRHKITKRGQNVTFRCDPISEHNRLYWYRQTLGQGPEFLTYFQNEAQLEKSRLLSDRFSAERPKGSFSTLEIQRTEQGDSAMYLCALEGVPTDTQYFGPGTRLTVL.

This clonotype came up a few times. The chain uses TRBV6-5 and TRBJ2-3, with unresolved D. Trimming pared 2 bases from V and 0 bases from J, leaving 15 bases between. CDR3 length equals 17 residues. Germline CDR1 MNHEY, CDR2 SVGAGI. CDR3 protein: CASSYTQRTRSTDTQYF. In nucleotides, the CDR3 is TGTGCCAGCAGTTACACGCAACGGACCCGCAGCACAGATACGCAGTATTTT.

The J gene is TRBJ1-1, the V gene TRBV7-9, with D unclear. CDR1 SEHNR and CDR2 FQNEAQ come from the germline V gene (reference sequence). V was trimmed by 7 bases and J by 0 bases, leaving 12 bases between them. The CDR3 has 14 amino acids. The CDR3 region has the DNA TGTGCCAGCATCTTGGGCGGACTGAACACTGAAGCTTTCTTT. Its translation is CASILGGLNTEAFF.

V and J are TRBV5-1 and TRBJ2-5; 11 bases are a match to TRBD1. The V segment lost 0 bases and the J segment 1 base; nucleotides outside the gene matches: 2. This CDR3 region has 16 residues. The V gene's germline CDR1 is SGHRS and CDR2 YFSETQ. The CDR3 is CASSLDGQGAQETQYF. The CDR3 DNA is TGCGCCAGCAGCTTGGACGGACAGGGGGCCCAAGAGACCCAGTACTTC.

This clonotype has a handful of counts. The V and J genes are TRBV29-1 and TRBJ1-4; D might be TRBD1 (5 bases). CDR1 and CDR2 from the germline V gene are SQVTM and ANQGSEA. The CDR3 has 14 residues. Trimming pared 0 bases from V and 3 bases from J, leaving 8 bases between. The CDR3 DNA follows: TGCAGCGTTGAAGAGAGGGGATCTAATGAAAAACTGTTTTTT. Residues: CSVEERGSNEKLFF.